The entry that follows covers one T cell receptor (beta chain) sequence. This specimen comes from a study of blood T cell repertoires in COVID-19. Across the study: Whether acute or convalescent, the COVID-19 samples came from the United States, Italy and Spain.

The CDR3 length is 11 residues. Trimming removed 4 bases from V and 8 bases from J; junction bases left unmatched: 0. Sequencing was performed with immunoSEQ multiplex PCR; in TCRdb, only in-frame clones are kept and a portion is missing. Here the sample spans 390,000 or so clones, around 87% being singletons. Sequencing was performed on peripheral blood. This clonotype was sampled from a man between 18 and 35 years old with active or convalescent COVID-19. This chain connects TRBV12-3 or TRBV12-4 to TRBJ1-1, with TRBD1 identical over 8 bases. CDR3 protein: CASSWTGEAFF. CDR3 bases: TGTGCCAGCAGTTGGACAGGGGAAGCTTTCTTT.